This TCR beta chain was recovered during a study of T cells in Graves' hyperthyroidism and ophthalmopathy. Study summary: Specimen type is peripheral blood, collected at initial diagnosis prior to any treatment.

Criteria for exclusion of patients were uncontrolled infection, other autoimmune disease, pregnancy or lactation. The PBMCs had their origin in less than 13 ml of fresh peripheral blood. TCR beta CDR3 regions were amplified from RNA. The HTBI primer set was used in a first-round RT-PCR of the TCR CDR3. Using its own MiXCR run on the multiplex PCR reads, TCRdb lists one record per CDR3 protein. The table has a few hundred thousand distinct CDR3 sequences, around a fifth seen once; the top ten hold 50%. The J segment lost 7 bases and the V segment lost 0 bases, leaving 5 bases of the junction unmatched. The V gene's germline CDR1 is MNHEY and CDR2 SVGAGI. There are 15 residues in the CDR3.

The chain employs TRBV6-5 and TRBJ1-4; 7 bases align to TRBD1. The material sequenced was blood. The receptor comes from a woman aged 50 to 60 with Graves' hyperthyroidism. The chain's CDR3 is CASSYSQGVFEKLFF. DNA for the CDR3: TGTGCCAGCAGTTACTCGCAGGGGGTCTTTGAAAAACTGTTTTTT.